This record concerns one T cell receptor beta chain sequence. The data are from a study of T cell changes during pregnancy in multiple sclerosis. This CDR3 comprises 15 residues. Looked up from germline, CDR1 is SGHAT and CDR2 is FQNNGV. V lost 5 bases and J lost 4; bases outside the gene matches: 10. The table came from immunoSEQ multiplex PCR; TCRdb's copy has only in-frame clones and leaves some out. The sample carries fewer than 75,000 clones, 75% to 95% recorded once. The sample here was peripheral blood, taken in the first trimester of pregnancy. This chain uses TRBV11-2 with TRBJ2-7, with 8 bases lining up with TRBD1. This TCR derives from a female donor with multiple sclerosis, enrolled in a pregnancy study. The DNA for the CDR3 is TGTGCCAGCAGCCGTGGACAGGGTGCCTCTTACGAGCAGTACTTC. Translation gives CASSRGQGASYEQYF.